The T cell receptor (beta chain) described here comes from a study of cytomegalovirus exposure and HLA in healthy donors. This CDR3 spans 16 amino acids. J was trimmed by 0 bases and V by 5 bases; bases with no gene match: 10. Germline lookup yields CDR1 MNHEY and CDR2 SMNVEV (reference sequence). Note on this clone: Its antigen is not known.

Primers for the PCR totalled 60 Vbeta and 13 Jbeta. Original methodology: The authors later counted tens of millions of unique TCR beta chains, approximately 12 million of them shared. The method was immunoSEQ multiplex PCR; TCRdb's version includes in-frame clones alone and lacks a portion of them. Clonal size and the V and J genes are those of that table, whereas D and trimming came from the DNA. The repertoire table contains approximately 58,000 clones. Regarding the study as a whole: Accurate prediction of most subjects' HLA-A and HLA-B alleles from TCR beta sequences was reported. TCR beta chains associated with HLA were, in a later analysis, more clonally expanded than equally common others.

This TCR came from a man aged 18 to 29 in good health and CMV-seropositive. The sequenced sample consisted of PBMCs. This chain connects TRBV27 to TRBJ2-7, with 7 bases matching TRBD2. CDR3 nucleotides: TGTGCCAGCAGTGGGTGGGGGGGAGGCTACTCCTACGAGCAGTACTTC. Amino acids: CASSGWGGGYSYEQYF.